This T cell receptor (beta chain) was observed in a study of cytomegalovirus exposure and HLA in healthy donors. Study summary: Of all 400 or so donors who were genotyped, about 84% belonged to the Caucasian-associated ancestry cluster.

The primer mix had 60 Vbeta and 13 Jbeta primers. In the original processing: The count from a later analysis was some 76 million unique TCR beta chains, some 10 million of them shared. Some clones are missing from TCRdb's copy, which holds only in-frame ones; the method was immunoSEQ multiplex PCR. That table is the source of V, J and clone size, and D and trimming were worked out from the DNA. This sample has 50,000 to 65,000 clones; around 80% occur once, and the top ten carry roughly 50%. The germline V gene encodes CDR1 SGHAT and CDR2 FQDESV (reference sequence). The CDR3 length is 17 residues. V lost 1 base and J lost 6; bases outside the gene matches: 9.

The TCR originated in a man between 45 and 60 years old in good health and CMV-seropositive. The chain joins TRBV11-1 to TRBJ1-6, with 7 positions matching TRBD1. Sequencing was carried out using PBMCs. The CDR3 protein is CASSLDGAQGLNSPLHF. In DNA form, the CDR3 reads TGTGCCAGCAGCTTAGACGGGGCACAGGGGCTTAATTCACCCCTCCACTTT.